These 19 T cell receptor beta chains were all obtained from the same sample, sequenced in a study of cytomegalovirus exposure and HLA in healthy donors. Researchers ran the PCR with 60 Vbeta and 13 Jbeta primers. The data were produced by immunoSEQ multiplex PCR, yet TCRdb's version contains in-frame clones alone and is incomplete. The sample gives about 140,000 clones, approximately 85% of which show up once; 0.45% to 0.6% is in the top ten. The sample was PBMCs. All receptors derive from a woman aged 35 to 49 in good health and CMV-seronegative.

The V gene is TRBV5-4, the J gene TRBJ2-2; D remains unclear. Deletions cut 2 bases from V and 2 bases from J, with 7 bases between. Looked up from germline, CDR1 is SGHNT and CDR2 is YYREEE (reference sequence). The CDR3 runs 14 residues. The DNA of the CDR3 is TGTGCCAGCAGCTTCGGCGGAAACACCGGGGAGCTGTTTTTT. This translates into CASSFGGNTGELFF.

The V call is TRBV4-1, the J call TRBJ2-3; 7 nucleotides line up with TRBD2. Unmatched junction bases numbered 8, after V lost 0 bases and J lost 8 bases. This CDR3 has 15 residues. Per germline, CDR1 MGHRA and CDR2 YSYEKL. CDR3 in amino acids: CASSQEGTKLITQYF. CDR3 nucleotides: TGCGCCAGCAGCCAAGAGGGGACTAAACTTATTACGCAGTATTTT.

This clone was seen only once. This chain joins TRBV27 and TRBJ2-5; a possible D gene is TRBD2 (5 bases). The J call is doubtful: the DNA matches TRBJ2-7 better. The CDR3 consists of 14 residues. Germline values: CDR1 MNHEY, CDR2 SMNVEV (reference sequence). Here the CDR3 DNA reads TGTGCCAGCAGTTTATCGCGAGGGTTCTACGAGCAGTACTTC. Translation gives CASSLSRGFYEQYF.

The rearrangement uses TRBV11-3 and TRBJ2-2; tentative D call: TRBD2 (5 bases). There are 14 residues in the CDR3. Trimming took 6 bases from V and 5 from J, leaving 13 bases between them. The germline gives CDR1 SGHNT, CDR2 YENEEA. DNA for the CDR3: TGTGCCAGCAGATCTGATAGCGTTACCGGGGAGCTGTTTTTT. Protein product: CASRSDSVTGELFF.

The V gene is TRBV27, the J gene TRBJ2-7; D might be TRBD1 (6 bases). Per the germline V gene, CDR1 is MNHEY and CDR2 is SMNVEV (reference sequence). The CDR3 has 15 residues. V shed 6 bases and J shed 0 bases, with 15 bases lying between them. The CDR3 reads CASSPTGDSSYEQYF. The CDR3 DNA reads TGTGCCAGCAGCCCGACAGGTGATAGCTCCTACGAGCAGTACTTC.

The rearrangement links TRBV28 to TRBJ1-5; 11 positions agree with TRBD1. Germline V gives CDR1 MDHEN, CDR2 SYDVKM. V dropped 6 bases and J dropped 5; count of bases not matched to a gene: 6. The CDR3 runs to 15 residues. CDR3 in amino acids: CASSPSGQGDQPQHF. The DNA for the CDR3 is TGTGCCAGCAGCCCTTCGGGACAGGGGGATCAGCCCCAGCATTTT.

This chain connects TRBV28 to TRBJ1-1, with D unresolved. V dropped 2 bases and J dropped 8 bases, with 6 bases sitting between them. Germline V CDR1 and CDR2: MDHEN, SYDVKM. The CDR3 is 11 amino acids. CDR3 nucleotide sequence: TGTGCCAGCAGTTTACTGAGGGAAGCTTTCTTT. Its translation: CASSLLREAFF.

The chain is built from TRBV11-3 and TRBJ2-7; a possible D gene is TRBD2 (6 bases). V dropped 3 bases and J dropped 4 bases, with 19 bases sitting between them. CDR1 and CDR2 (germline): SGHNT, YENEEA. The CDR3 has 16 residues. The CDR3 reads CASSLGGAARKYEQYF. In DNA form, the CDR3 reads TGTGCCAGCAGCTTGGGGGGAGCCGCACGGAAGTACGAGCAGTACTTC.

The chain's CDR3 is CASSVAMEYNEQFF. CDR3 DNA sequence: TGTGCCAGCAGCGTAGCTATGGAGTACAATGAGCAGTTCTTC. The chain joins TRBV9 to TRBJ2-1; D remains unclear. Trimming removed 0 bases at V and 4 bases at J, with 8 bases between. The germline V gene has CDR1 SGDLS and CDR2 YYNGEE. The CDR3 totals 14 residues.

V usage is TRBV11-2 and J usage is TRBJ1-5; D possibly corresponds to TRBD1 (5 bases). The V end lost 5 bases, the J end lost 5 bases, and 10 bases lay between the germline ends. The CDR3 is 13 amino acids. Germline V gene data show CDR1 as SGHAT and CDR2 as FQNNGV. The DNA of the CDR3 is TGTGCCAGCAGCCCCACAGGAGATCAGCCCCAGCATTTT. Residues: CASSPTGDQPQHF.

V usage is TRBV29-1 and J usage is TRBJ2-7; D not resolved. The CDR3 has 11 amino acids. V shed 6 bases and J shed 3 bases, with 9 bases lying between them. Germline V gene lookup returns CDR1 SQVTM and CDR2 ANQGSEA. CDR3 amino acids: CSVTSYYEQYF. The DNA of the CDR3 is TGCAGCGTAACCTCCTACTACGAGCAGTACTTC.

The gene calls are TRBV28 and TRBJ1-2; D gene ambiguous. Looked up from germline, CDR1 is MDHEN and CDR2 is SYDVKM. The CDR3 covers 12 residues. The germline V and J ends were trimmed by 7 bases and 4 bases, with 10 bases remaining between them. DNA for the CDR3: TGTGCCAGCACCCCCGGTAGCTATGGCTACACCTTC. Protein sequence: CASTPGSYGYTF.

The chain recombines TRBV2 with TRBJ1-4; D uncertain. Per the germline V gene, CDR1 is SNHLY and CDR2 is FYNNEI. Trimming shortened V by 7 bases and J by 0 bases, and 18 bases separated the two germline ends. The CDR3 covers 17 residues. As DNA, the CDR3 is TGTGCCAGCAAAATTTATCTGGGCGACACAACTAATGAAAAACTGTTTTTT. It codes for CASKIYLGDTTNEKLFF.

The CDR3, as DNA: TGTGCCAGCAGCTTAGAAATAGGGTCGGGGGGCTACGAGCAGTACTTC. Translated: CASSLEIGSGGYEQYF. The chain links TRBV7-8 to TRBJ2-7; 7 bases fit TRBD2. The CDR3 totals 16 residues. Germline loops: CDR1 SGHVS, CDR2 FQNEAQ. After removal of 1 base from V and 3 bases from J, the junction contained 9 bases not matched to a gene.

The chain carries TRBV2 and TRBJ1-5, with D tentatively TRBD1 (5 bases). V dropped 5 bases and J dropped 6 bases, with 23 bases sitting between them. This CDR3 has 17 residues. Germline CDR1 and CDR2: SNHLY and FYNNEI. In nucleotides, the CDR3 is TGTGCCAGCAGTCTTCTCCGTCAGCGCACAGGCGGTCAGCCCCAGCATTTT. Amino acids: CASSLLRQRTGGQPQHF.

This sequence joins TRBV6-1 and TRBJ2-7, with unresolved D. With 3 bases removed from V and 4 bases from J, the gap between germline ends came to 4 bases. This CDR3 region has 11 residues. The germline gives CDR1 MNHNS, CDR2 SASEGT. The CDR3 DNA is TGTGCCAGCAGTGACTTTTACGAGCAGTACTTC. Residues: CASSDFYEQYF.

The chain is built from TRBV28 and TRBJ1-4; the D gene is possibly TRBD1 (5 bases). The CDR3 sequence is 14 residues long. Germline V lookup: CDR1 MDHEN, CDR2 SYDVKM. V shed 6 bases and J shed 8 bases, with 16 bases lying between them. In nucleotides, the CDR3 is TGTGCCAGCAGGGAAGGGGTTTGGAACGAAAAACTGTTTTTT. Translating it yields CASREGVWNEKLFF.

CDR3 protein: CASSSTGREKLFF. CDR3 sequence (DNA): TGTGCCAGCAGTTCGACAGGGCGTGAAAAACTGTTTTTT. The chain is built from TRBV6-6 and TRBJ1-4, with 7 bases that match TRBD1. V trimming: 4 bases; J trimming: 7 bases; junction bases outside the gene matches: 3. The germline CDR1 and CDR2 sequences are MNHNY and SVGAGI (reference sequence). The CDR3 is 13 residues long.

The V gene is TRBV10-3, the J gene TRBJ1-1; perhaps TRBD1 as D (6 bases). The CDR3 loop spans 16 amino acids. Germline-derived CDR1 and CDR2 are ENHRY and SYGVKD. The V and J ends lost 4 bases and 1 base respectively, with 16 bases between them. The CDR3 nucleotides are TGTGCCATCAGTGCCTGGGGAACAGGGTCGAACACTGAAGCTTTCTTT. Its protein is CAISAWGTGSNTEAFF.